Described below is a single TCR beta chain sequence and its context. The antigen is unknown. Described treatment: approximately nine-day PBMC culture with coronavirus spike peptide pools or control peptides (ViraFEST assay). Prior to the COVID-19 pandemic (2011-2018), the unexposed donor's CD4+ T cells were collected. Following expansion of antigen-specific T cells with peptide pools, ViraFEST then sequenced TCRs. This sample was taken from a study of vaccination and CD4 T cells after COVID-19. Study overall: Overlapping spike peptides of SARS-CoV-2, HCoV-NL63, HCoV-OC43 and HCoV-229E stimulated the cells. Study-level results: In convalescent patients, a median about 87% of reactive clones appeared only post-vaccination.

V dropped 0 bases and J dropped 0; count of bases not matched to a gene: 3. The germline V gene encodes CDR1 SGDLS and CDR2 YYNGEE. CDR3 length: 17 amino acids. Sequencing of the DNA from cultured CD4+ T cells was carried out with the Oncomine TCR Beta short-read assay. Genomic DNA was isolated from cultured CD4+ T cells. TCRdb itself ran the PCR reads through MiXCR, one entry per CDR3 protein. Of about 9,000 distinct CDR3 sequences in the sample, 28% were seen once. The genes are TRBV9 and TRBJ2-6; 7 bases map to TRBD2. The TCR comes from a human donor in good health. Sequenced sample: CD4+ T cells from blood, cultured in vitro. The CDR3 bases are TGTGCCAGCAGCGTAGTGGGAGGGGCCTCTGGGGCCAACGTCCTGACTTTC. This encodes CASSVVGGASGANVLTF.